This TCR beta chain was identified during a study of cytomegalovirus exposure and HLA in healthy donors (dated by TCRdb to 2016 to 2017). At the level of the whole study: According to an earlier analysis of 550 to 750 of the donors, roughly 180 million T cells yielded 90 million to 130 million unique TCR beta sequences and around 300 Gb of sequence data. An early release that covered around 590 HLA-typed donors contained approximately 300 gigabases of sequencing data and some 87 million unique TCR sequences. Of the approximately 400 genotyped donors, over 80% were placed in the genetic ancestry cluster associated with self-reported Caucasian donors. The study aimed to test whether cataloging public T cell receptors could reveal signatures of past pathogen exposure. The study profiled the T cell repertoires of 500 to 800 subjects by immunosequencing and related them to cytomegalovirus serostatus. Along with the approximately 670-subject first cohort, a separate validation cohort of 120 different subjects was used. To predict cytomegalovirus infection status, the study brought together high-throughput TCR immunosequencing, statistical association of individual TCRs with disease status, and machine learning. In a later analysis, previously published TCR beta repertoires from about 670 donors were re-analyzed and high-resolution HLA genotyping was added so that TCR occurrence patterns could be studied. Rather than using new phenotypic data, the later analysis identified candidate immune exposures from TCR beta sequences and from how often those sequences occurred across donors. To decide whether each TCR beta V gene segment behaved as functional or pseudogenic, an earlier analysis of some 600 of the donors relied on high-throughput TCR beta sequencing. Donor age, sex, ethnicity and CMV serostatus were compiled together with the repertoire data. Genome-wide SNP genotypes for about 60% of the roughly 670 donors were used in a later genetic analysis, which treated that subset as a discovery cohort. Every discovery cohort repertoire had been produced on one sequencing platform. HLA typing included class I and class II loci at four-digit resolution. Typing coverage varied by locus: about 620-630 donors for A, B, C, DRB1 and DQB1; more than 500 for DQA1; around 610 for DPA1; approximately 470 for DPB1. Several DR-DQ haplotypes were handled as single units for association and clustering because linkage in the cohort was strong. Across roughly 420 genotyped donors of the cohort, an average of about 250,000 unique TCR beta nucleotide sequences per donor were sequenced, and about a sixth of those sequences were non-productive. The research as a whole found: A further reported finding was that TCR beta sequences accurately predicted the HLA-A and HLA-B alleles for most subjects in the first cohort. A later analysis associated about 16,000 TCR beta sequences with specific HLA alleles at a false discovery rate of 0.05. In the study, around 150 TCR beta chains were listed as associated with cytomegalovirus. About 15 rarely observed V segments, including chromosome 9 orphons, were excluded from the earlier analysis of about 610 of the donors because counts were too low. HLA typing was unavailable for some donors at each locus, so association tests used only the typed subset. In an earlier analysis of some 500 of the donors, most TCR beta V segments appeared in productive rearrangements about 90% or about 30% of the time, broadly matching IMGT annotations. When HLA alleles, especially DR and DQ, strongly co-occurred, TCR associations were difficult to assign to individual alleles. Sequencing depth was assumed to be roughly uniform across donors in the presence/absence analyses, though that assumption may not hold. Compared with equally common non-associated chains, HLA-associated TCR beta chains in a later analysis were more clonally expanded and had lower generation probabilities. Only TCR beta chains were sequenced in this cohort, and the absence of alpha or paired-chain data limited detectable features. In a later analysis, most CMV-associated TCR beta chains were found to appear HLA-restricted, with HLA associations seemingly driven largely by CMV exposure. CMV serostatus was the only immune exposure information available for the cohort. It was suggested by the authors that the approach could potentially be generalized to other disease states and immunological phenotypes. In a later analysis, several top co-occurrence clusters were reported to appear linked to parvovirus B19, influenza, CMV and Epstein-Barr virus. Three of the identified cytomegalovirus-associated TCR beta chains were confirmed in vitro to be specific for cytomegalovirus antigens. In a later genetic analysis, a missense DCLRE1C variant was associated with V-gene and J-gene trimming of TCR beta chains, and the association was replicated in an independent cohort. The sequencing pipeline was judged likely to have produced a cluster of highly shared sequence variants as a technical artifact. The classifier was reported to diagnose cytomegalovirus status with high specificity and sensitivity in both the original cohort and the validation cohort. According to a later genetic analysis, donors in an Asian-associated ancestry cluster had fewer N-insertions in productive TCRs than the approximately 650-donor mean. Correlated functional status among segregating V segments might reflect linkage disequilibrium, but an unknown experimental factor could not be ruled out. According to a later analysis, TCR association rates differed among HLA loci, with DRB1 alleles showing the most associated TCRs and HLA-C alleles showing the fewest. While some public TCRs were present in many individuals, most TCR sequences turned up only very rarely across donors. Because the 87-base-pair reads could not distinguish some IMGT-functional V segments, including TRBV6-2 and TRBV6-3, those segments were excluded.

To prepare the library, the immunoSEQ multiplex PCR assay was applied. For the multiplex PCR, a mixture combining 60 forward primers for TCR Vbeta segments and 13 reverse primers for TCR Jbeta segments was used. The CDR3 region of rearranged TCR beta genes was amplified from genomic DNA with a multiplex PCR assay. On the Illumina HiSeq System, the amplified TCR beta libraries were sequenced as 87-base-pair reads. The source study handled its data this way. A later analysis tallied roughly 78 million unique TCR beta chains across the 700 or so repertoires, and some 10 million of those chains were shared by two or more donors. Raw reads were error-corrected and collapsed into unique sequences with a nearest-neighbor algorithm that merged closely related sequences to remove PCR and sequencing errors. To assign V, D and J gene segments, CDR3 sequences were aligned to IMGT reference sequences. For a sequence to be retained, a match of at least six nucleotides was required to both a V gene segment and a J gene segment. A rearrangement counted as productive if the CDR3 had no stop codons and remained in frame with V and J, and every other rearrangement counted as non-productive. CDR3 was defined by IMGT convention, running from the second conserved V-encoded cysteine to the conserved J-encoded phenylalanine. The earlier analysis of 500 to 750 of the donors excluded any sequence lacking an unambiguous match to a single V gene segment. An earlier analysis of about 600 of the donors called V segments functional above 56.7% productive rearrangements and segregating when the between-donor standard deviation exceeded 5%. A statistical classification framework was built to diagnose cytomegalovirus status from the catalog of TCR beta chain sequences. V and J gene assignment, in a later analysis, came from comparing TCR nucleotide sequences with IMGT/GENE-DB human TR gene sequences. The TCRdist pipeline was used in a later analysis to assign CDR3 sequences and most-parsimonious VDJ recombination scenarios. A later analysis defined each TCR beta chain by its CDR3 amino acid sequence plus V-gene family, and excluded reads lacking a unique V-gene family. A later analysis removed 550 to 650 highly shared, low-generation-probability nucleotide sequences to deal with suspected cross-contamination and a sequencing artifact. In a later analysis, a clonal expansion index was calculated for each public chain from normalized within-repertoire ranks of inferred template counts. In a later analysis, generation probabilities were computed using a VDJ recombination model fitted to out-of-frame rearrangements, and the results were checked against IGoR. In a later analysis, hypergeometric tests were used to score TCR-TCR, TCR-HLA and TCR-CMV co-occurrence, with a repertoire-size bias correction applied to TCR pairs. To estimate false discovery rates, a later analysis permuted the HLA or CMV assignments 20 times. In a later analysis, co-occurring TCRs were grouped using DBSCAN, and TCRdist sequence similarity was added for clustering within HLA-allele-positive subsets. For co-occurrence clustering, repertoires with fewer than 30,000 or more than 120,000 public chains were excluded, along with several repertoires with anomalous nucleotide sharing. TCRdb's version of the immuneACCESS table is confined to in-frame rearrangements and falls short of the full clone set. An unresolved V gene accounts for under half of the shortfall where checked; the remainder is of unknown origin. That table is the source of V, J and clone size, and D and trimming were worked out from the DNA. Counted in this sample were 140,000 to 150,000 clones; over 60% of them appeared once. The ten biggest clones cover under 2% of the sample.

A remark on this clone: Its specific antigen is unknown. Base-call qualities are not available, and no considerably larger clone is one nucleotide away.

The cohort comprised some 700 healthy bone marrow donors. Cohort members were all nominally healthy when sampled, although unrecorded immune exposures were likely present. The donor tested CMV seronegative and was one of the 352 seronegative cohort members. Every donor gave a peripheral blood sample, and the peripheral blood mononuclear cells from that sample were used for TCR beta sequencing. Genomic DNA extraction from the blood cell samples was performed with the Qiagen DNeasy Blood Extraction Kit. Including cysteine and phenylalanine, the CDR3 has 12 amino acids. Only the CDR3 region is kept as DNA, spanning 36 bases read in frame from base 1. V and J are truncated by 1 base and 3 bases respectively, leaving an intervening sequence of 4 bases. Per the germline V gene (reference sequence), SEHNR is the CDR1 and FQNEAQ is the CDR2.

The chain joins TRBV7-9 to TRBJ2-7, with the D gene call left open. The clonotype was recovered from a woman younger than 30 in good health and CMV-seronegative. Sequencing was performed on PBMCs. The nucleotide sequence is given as TGTGCCAGCAGCTTAGGCGACTACGAGCAGTACTTC. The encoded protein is CASSLGDYEQYF.